This entry describes one T cell receptor beta chain. J lost 7 bases, V lost 2 bases, and 6 bases had no gene match. Germline V gene lookup returns CDR1 SGDLS and CDR2 YYNGEE. The CDR3 runs 13 residues. Measured with immunoSEQ multiplex PCR; TCRdb has only the in-frame clones, and not every one. The table has about 280,000 clones, about 90% seen once; the top ten hold 1.7%. These data belong to a study of blood T cell repertoires in COVID-19. Which cohort a participant joined came from the clinical history participants gave. V is TRBV9 and J is TRBJ2-7; TRBD2 agrees at 7 bases. The origin of this receptor is a woman between 18 and 30 years old with acute COVID-19. Sample: PBMCs or T cells enriched from blood (not recorded which). The chain's CDR3 is CASSVGGAGEQYF. CDR3 in DNA: TGTGCCAGCAGCGTTGGGGGAGCGGGGGAGCAGTACTTC. The full variable domain, with the rest looked up from reference TRBV9 and TRBJ2-7, is DSGVTQTPKHLITATGQRVTLRCSPRSGDLSVYWYQQSLDQGLQFLIQYYNGEERAKGNILERFSAQQFPDLHSELNLSSLELGDSALYFCASSVGGAGEQYFGPGTRLTVT.